One sample yielded the 2 T cell receptor beta chains listed below, sequenced in a study of blood T cell repertoires in COVID-19 (dated by TCRdb to 2019 to 2021). Library method: the immunoSEQ multiplex PCR assay. TCRdb took this table from immuneACCESS and kept in-frame rearrangements with V and J called. Such tables lack part of the clones; where checked against another copy, unresolved V genes explain under half of the gap, and the rest is unexplained. The table for this sample lists more than 95,000 clones; around 83% of them were counted only once. The ten largest clones add up to under 6% of the sample. Sequencing used peripheral blood. These receptors were obtained from an elderly man with active or convalescent COVID-19.

This chain uses TRBV6-5 with TRBJ2-3; 8 nucleotides match TRBD1. Germline CDR1 is MNHEY and CDR2 is SVGAGI. The CDR3 is made up of 15 amino acids. J gave up 0 bases and V 8 bases, and 7 bases lay outside the gene matches. CDR3: CASGAGGESTDTQYF. CDR3 nucleotides: TGTGCCAGCGGAGCAGGGGGCGAGAGCACAGATACGCAGTATTTT.

This sequence joins TRBV15 and TRBJ1-2; D perhaps matches TRBD1 (6 bases). The germline V and J ends were trimmed by 0 bases and 8 bases, with 16 bases remaining between them. There are 15 residues in the CDR3. CDR1 LNHNV and CDR2 YYDKDF come from the germline V gene (reference sequence). The CDR3 loop is CATSREITGYGGYTF. The CDR3 DNA follows: TGTGCCACCAGCAGAGAGATCACAGGGTACGGAGGCTACACCTTC.